One sample yielded the 13 T cell receptor beta chains listed below, sequenced in a study of early T cells in non-severe SARS-CoV-2 infection. In TCRdb, the 5' RACE reads were re-called with MiXCR into one record per CDR3 protein. The sample records tens of thousands of distinct CDR3 sequences, about 10% being singletons. Sequenced material: whole blood. The receptor set was obtained from an adult who was a healthcare worker with PCR-confirmed SARS-CoV-2 infection or an uninfected control (not recorded which).

Ten or more counts support this clonotype. The rearrangement uses TRBV6-2 or TRBV6-3 and TRBJ1-2, with TRBD1 as a possible D gene (5 bases). The CDR3 consists of 12 residues. V lost 5 bases and J lost 4, with 8 bases in between. The germline CDR1 and CDR2 sequences are MNHEY and SVGEGT. This chain's CDR3 is CASSRDAYGYTF. The CDR3 nucleotides are TGTGCCAGCAGTCGGGACGCCTATGGCTACACCTTC.

This clonotype was detected many times. The V call is TRBV12-3 or TRBV12-4, the J call TRBJ1-3; TRBD1 matches 7 bases. V lost 3 bases, J lost 7 bases, and 9 bases stayed unmatched. The CDR3 has 15 amino acids. The chain's CDR3 is CASSFGQGDVNTIYF. In DNA form, the CDR3 reads TGTGCCAGCAGTTTCGGGCAGGGGGACGTCAACACCATATATTTT.

This clonotype was seen ten or more times. The chain carries TRBV7-2 and TRBJ1-1; D unresolved. Germline V gene data show CDR1 as SGHTA and CDR2 as FQGNSA. The CDR3 has 13 amino acids. The V end lost 2 bases, the J end lost 3 bases, and 7 bases lay between the germline ends. CDR3 loop: CASSLYRDTEAFF. In DNA form, the CDR3 reads TGTGCCAGCAGCTTATACAGAGACACTGAAGCTTTCTTT. Combining the CDR3 with reference TRBV7-2 and TRBJ1-1 gives the whole variable domain GAGVSQSPSNKVTEKGKDVELRCDPISGHTALYWYRQSLGQGLEFLIYFQGNSAPDKSGLPSDRFSAERTGGSVSTLTIQRTQQEDSAVYLCASSLYRDTEAFFGQGTRLTVV.

This sequence joins TRBV5-1 and TRBJ2-1; TRBD2 aligns across 12 bases. Germline trimming cut 0 bases from V and 7 bases from J; bases unmatched to any gene: 5. Germline CDR1 is SGHRS and CDR2 is YFSETQ. The CDR3 runs 16 residues. The CDR3 is CASSLASGGAGNEQFF. CDR3 in DNA: TGCGCCAGCAGCTTGGCTAGCGGGGGGGCCGGTAATGAGCAGTTCTTC.

This clonotype was counted at least ten times. The J gene is TRBJ2-5, the V gene TRBV7-2; 7 positions agree with TRBD1. Germline CDR1 SGHTA, CDR2 FQGNSA. V was clipped by 5 bases and J by 4 bases; unmatched bases: 7. The CDR3 consists of 14 residues. The CDR3 spells CASSIVTGRETQYF. The CDR3 DNA reads TGTGCCAGCAGCATCGTGACAGGGCGAGAGACCCAGTACTTC.

This clonotype was detected many times. This sequence joins TRBV18 and TRBJ2-1, with TRBD1 matching over 9 bases. This CDR3 spans 18 amino acids. Trimming cost V 4 bases and J 2 bases; bases outside gene matches: 12. Germline V gene data show CDR1 as KGHSH and CDR2 as LQKENI. This CDR3 reads CASSLTVGTGSTYNEQFF. The CDR3 bases are TGTGCCAGCTCACTCACCGTTGGGACAGGGAGTACCTACAATGAGCAGTTCTTC.

V and J are TRBV27 and TRBJ1-1; perhaps TRBD1 as D (6 bases). Trimming stripped 7 bases from V and 1 base from J, with 10 bases between. The germline gives CDR1 MNHEY, CDR2 SMNVEV (reference sequence). This CDR3 region has 13 residues. CDR3 DNA sequence: TGTGCCAGCAAGGTCAGGGGGAACACTGAAGCTTTCTTT. It yields the protein CASKVRGNTEAFF.

The chain couples TRBV5-1 to TRBJ1-1; D ambiguous. The CDR3 contains 14 residues. Germline V gives CDR1 SGHRS, CDR2 YFSETQ. Trimming pared 3 bases from V and 0 bases from J, leaving 9 bases between. The CDR3 protein is CASSSSSMNTEAFF. The CDR3 DNA sequence: TGCGCCAGCAGCTCGTCGAGCATGAACACTGAAGCTTTCTTT.

There are many counts of this clonotype. V and J are TRBV1 and TRBJ1-2; TRBD1, the table's D call, lacks a check against the DNA. TRBV1 counts as a pseudogene. This CDR3 region has 19 residues. The CDR3 spells CTSSQECMAGVSPWYGYTF. CDR3 DNA: TGCACCAGCAGCCAAGAATGTATGGCAGGGGTTTCGCCTTGGTATGGCTACACCTTC.

This rearrangement joins TRBV29-1 to TRBJ1-2, with unresolved D. The CDR3 consists of 11 residues. V was trimmed by 4 bases and J by 5 bases, leaving 8 bases between them. Per the germline V gene, CDR1 is SQVTM and CDR2 is ANQGSEA. The CDR3 DNA is TGCAGCGTTGGCGGAGATTATGGCTACACCTTC. It translates to CSVGGDYGYTF.

This clonotype was recorded at least ten times. DNA for the CDR3: TGCAGTGCTCGTAGTGGGAGCTCTGGAAACACCATATATTTT. Translating gives CSARSGSSGNTIYF. The chain joins TRBV20-1 to TRBJ1-3; D gene unclear. Trimming stripped 5 bases from V and 0 bases from J, with 11 bases between. Germline V gene data show CDR1 as DFQATT and CDR2 as SNEGSKA (reference sequence). The CDR3 totals 14 residues.

The chain couples TRBV20-1 to TRBJ2-7, with unresolved D. Trimming cost V 0 bases and J 5 bases, with 20 bases left between them. Germline V gene lookup returns CDR1 DFQATT and CDR2 SNEGSKA (reference sequence). The CDR3 covers 16 residues. This chain's CDR3 is CSARDQVYKASHEQYF. DNA for the CDR3: TGCAGTGCTAGAGATCAAGTGTATAAGGCTTCCCACGAGCAGTACTTC.

This clonotype appeared many times. The chain couples TRBV18 to TRBJ1-5, with D possibly being TRBD1 (6 bases). CDR3 length equals 14 residues. V lost 4 bases and J 4 bases, leaving 11 bases between the germline ends. Germline CDR1 and CDR2: KGHSH and LQKENI. In nucleotides, the CDR3 is TGTGCCAGCTCACGTGACAGGATAAATCAGCCCCAGCATTTT. Its translation is CASSRDRINQPQHF. The complete variable domain, with remaining parts taken from reference TRBV18 and TRBJ1-5, reads NAGVMQNPRHLVRRRGQEARLRCSPMKGHSHVYWYRQLPEEGLKFMVYLQKENIIDESGMPKERFSAEFPKEGPSILRIQQVVRGDSAAYFCASSRDRINQPQHFGDGTRLSIL.